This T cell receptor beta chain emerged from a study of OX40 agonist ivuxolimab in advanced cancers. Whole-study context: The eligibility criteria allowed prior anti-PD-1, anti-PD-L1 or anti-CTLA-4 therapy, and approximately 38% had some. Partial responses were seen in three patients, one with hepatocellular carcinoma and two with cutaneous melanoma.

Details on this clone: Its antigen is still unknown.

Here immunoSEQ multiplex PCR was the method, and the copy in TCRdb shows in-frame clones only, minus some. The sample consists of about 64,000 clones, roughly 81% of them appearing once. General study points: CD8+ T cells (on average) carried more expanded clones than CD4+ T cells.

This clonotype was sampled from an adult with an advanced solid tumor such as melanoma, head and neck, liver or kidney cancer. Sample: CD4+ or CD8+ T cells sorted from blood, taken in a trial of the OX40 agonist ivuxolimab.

CDR3 DNA sequence: TGTGCCAGCAGTGAAATCCTAGAGACCCAGTACTTC. The encoded protein is CASSEILETQYF. This rearrangement joins TRBV6-1 to TRBJ2-5, with D hard to call. In germline, CDR1 is MNHNS, CDR2 SASEGT. The CDR3 runs 12 residues. The V end lost 2 bases, the J end lost 4 bases, and 5 bases lay between the germline ends.